The 3 T cell receptor beta chains given below trace back to one sample, sequenced in a study of early T cells in non-severe SARS-CoV-2 infection. TCRdb reanalysed the 5' RACE reads using MiXCR and keeps one entry per CDR3 protein. The table lists 20,000 to 25,000 distinct CDR3 sequences, 4.5% to 5% of them singletons. Input material: whole blood. These receptors all stem from an adult who was a healthcare worker with PCR-confirmed SARS-CoV-2 infection or an uninfected control (not recorded which).

The chain has TRBV18 and TRBJ1-4, with D uncertain. Deletions cut 4 bases from V and 7 bases from J, with 13 bases between. Per the germline V gene, CDR1 is KGHSH and CDR2 is LQKENI. CDR3 length: 14 amino acids. DNA for the CDR3: TGTGCCAGCTCACGTACACGGGCGGGTGAAAAACTGTTTTTT. Protein sequence: CASSRTRAGEKLFF.

This clonotype ranks as medium-sized (0.01 to 0.1%). The rearrangement uses TRBV29-1 and TRBJ2-3, with a weak D call TRBD1 (6 bases). V gave up 7 bases and J gave up 3 bases, with 14 bases separating them. This CDR3 comprises 13 residues. The V gene's germline CDR1 is SQVTM and CDR2 ANQGSEA. CDR3 sequence: CSAHREGTDTQYF. The CDR3 nucleotides read TGCAGCGCCCACAGGGAAGGTACAGATACGCAGTATTTT.

This clonotype was picked up many times. The chain recombines TRBV6-5 with TRBJ2-1, with D tentatively TRBD1 (5 bases). V was cut by 6 bases and J by 7 bases, with 10 bases left in between. This CDR3 spans 12 amino acids. Germline V gene data show CDR1 as MNHEY and CDR2 as SVGAGI. Here the CDR3 reads CASRAPGNEQFF. CDR3 DNA: TGTGCCAGCAGAGCCCCAGGGAATGAGCAGTTCTTC.